This entry lists 20 T cell receptor beta chains sequenced from one sample in a study of T cells after yellow fever vaccination. TCRdb used MiXCR to reprocess the 5' RACE reads, holding one entry per CDR3 protein. Of about 240,000 distinct CDR3 sequences listed, around 7% were seen once; the top ten hold more than 0.8%. Sequenced here: CD4+ T cells sorted from PBMCs, sampled 15 days after the yellow fever booster vaccination. All receptors come from a man aged 25 to 40 who received the YFV17D yellow fever vaccine.

The J gene is TRBJ1-1, the V gene TRBV20-1; D remains unclear. CDR1 is DFQATT and CDR2 is SNEGSKA in the germline V gene (reference sequence). The CDR3 contains 12 residues. Trimming removed 3 bases at V and 4 bases at J, with 9 bases between. The CDR3 DNA reads as TGCAGTGCTAGTCATGTAGGCACTGAAGCTTTCTTT. The encoded protein is CSASHVGTEAFF.

This clonotype was observed a few times. This sequence joins TRBV7-2 and TRBJ2-1; 12 bases agree with TRBD2. Germline V lookup: CDR1 SGHTA, CDR2 FQGNSA. This CDR3 is built from 14 residues. V trimming: 8 bases; J trimming: 8 bases; junction bases outside the gene matches: 7. CDR3: CASRTSGRRHEQFF. The CDR3 coding sequence is TGTGCCAGCCGAACTAGCGGGAGGCGTCATGAGCAGTTCTTC.

The chain couples TRBV18 to TRBJ2-5; D may be TRBD1 (6 bases). The CDR3 is 17 amino acids. Germline loops: CDR1 KGHSH, CDR2 LQKENI. The V end lost 3 bases, the J end lost 3 bases, and 20 bases lay between the germline ends. The CDR3 sequence: CASSPSWGLDRKETQYF. The CDR3 nucleotides are TGTGCCAGCTCACCGAGCTGGGGGTTGGACAGAAAAGAGACCCAGTACTTC.

This clonotype turned up a few times. V usage is TRBV18 and J usage is TRBJ2-5; no definite D call. Germline CDR1 and CDR2: KGHSH and LQKENI. The CDR3 spans 13 residues. The V gene lost 5 bases and the J gene lost 3 bases, with 10 bases spanning the gap. CDR3 nucleotides: TGTGCCAGCTCATCCCAGAGAGAAGAGACCCAGTACTTC. Its protein is CASSSQREETQYF.

This clonotype was observed at least ten times. The gene calls are TRBV29-1 and TRBJ2-7; no clear D. Germline CDR1 SQVTM, CDR2 ANQGSEA. The CDR3 spans 12 residues. Trimming left V 3 bases short and J 6 bases short, with 12 bases between. CDR3 region: CSVDGLGREQYF. The CDR3, as DNA: TGCAGCGTTGACGGCTTAGGACGCGAGCAGTACTTC.

J is TRBJ2-1 and V is TRBV20-1; D perhaps matches TRBD1 (6 bases). V was pared by 7 bases and J by 8 bases, with 18 bases between. Germline CDR1 and CDR2: DFQATT and SNEGSKA (reference sequence). The CDR3 extends over 13 amino acids. The DNA for the CDR3 is TGCAGTGGGGCACCGGGACACTTGGATGAGCAGTTCTTC. Its translation is CSGAPGHLDEQFF.

This clonotype was seen only a few times. The rearrangement links TRBV10-2 to TRBJ2-4; 7 bases are a match to TRBD1. The J segment lost 6 bases and the V segment lost 6 bases, leaving 5 bases of the junction unmatched. Germline-derived CDR1 and CDR2 are WSHSY and SAAADI. This CDR3 spans 13 amino acids. As DNA, the CDR3 is TGCGCCAGCAGCAGACAGGGTGGAAACATTCAGTACTTC. Translated, it gives CASSRQGGNIQYF.

This clonotype has at least ten counts. The chain joins TRBV20-1 to TRBJ1-2; unclear D gene. The CDR3 has 11 amino acids. The V end lost 3 bases, the J end lost 4 bases, and 6 bases lay between the germline ends. Per the germline V gene, CDR1 is DFQATT and CDR2 is SNEGSKA (reference sequence). CDR3 amino acids: CSASLSYGYTF. The CDR3 DNA is TGCAGTGCTAGTTTATCCTATGGCTACACCTTC.

This clonotype has ten or more counts. This chain uses TRBV20-1 with TRBJ2-7; weak D call: TRBD1 (6 bases). The V gene lost 1 base and the J gene lost 3 bases, with 7 bases spanning the gap. Germline V lookup: CDR1 DFQATT, CDR2 SNEGSKA (reference sequence). This CDR3 contains 12 residues. DNA of the CDR3: TGCAGTGCTAGAGGACAGGTCTACGAGCAGTACTTC. Its translation: CSARGQVYEQYF.

V usage is TRBV20-1 and J usage is TRBJ2-2, with D perhaps matching TRBD1 (6 bases). V was pared by 4 bases and J by 0 bases, with 9 bases between. Germline V gives CDR1 DFQATT, CDR2 SNEGSKA (reference sequence). This CDR3 spans 14 amino acids. CDR3 region: CSATDSPNTGELFF. CDR3 sequence (DNA): TGCAGTGCTACGGACAGCCCGAACACCGGGGAGCTGTTTTTT.

The chain employs TRBV12-3 or TRBV12-4 and TRBJ2-7, with D unclear. The CDR3 runs 13 residues. The germline V and J ends were trimmed by 5 bases and 4 bases, with 12 bases remaining between them. This CDR3 reads CASSELVGYEQYF. The CDR3 region has the DNA TGTGCCAGCAGTGAATTGGTGGGATACGAGCAGTACTTC.

The sample holds a few counts of this clonotype. The chain uses TRBV27 and TRBJ2-1, with D uncertain. The CDR3 runs 11 residues. V lost 4 bases, J lost 10 bases, and 8 bases lay in between. Germline V CDR1 and CDR2: MNHEY, SMNVEV (reference sequence). In nucleotides, the CDR3 is TGTGCCAGCAGTTACCACCTAGAGCAGTTCTTC. This translates into CASSYHLEQFF.

The J gene is TRBJ2-2, the V gene TRBV28, with a possible D match to TRBD2 (6 bases). Between the trimmed V and J ends, which lost 5 bases and 4 bases, there was a span of 11 bases. CDR1 and CDR2 (germline): MDHEN, SYDVKM. The CDR3 loop spans 14 amino acids. As DNA, the CDR3 is TGTGCCAGCAGTCCCGTGGGGGGCACCGGGGAGCTGTTTTTT. Amino acids: CASSPVGGTGELFF.

This clonotype was detected only a few times. In nucleotides, the CDR3 is TGTGCCTGGAGTGTATGGCGAAACACCGGGGAGCTGTTTTTT. Translated: CAWSVWRNTGELFF. The rearrangement uses TRBV30 and TRBJ2-2; D is uncertain. Germline lookup yields CDR1 GTSNPN and CDR2 SVGIG (reference sequence). The V end lost 0 bases, the J end lost 2 bases, and 7 bases lay between the germline ends. There are 14 residues in the CDR3.

This clonotype was recorded a few times. This chain connects TRBV20-1 to TRBJ2-3, with D unclear. Germline CDR1 and CDR2: DFQATT and SNEGSKA (reference sequence). The CDR3 loop spans 13 amino acids. The V end was cut by 6 bases, the J end by 5 bases, with 15 bases between. In DNA form, the CDR3 reads TGCAGTGCGTCTGTTTTGAGCGAAGATACGCAGTATTTT. As protein: CSASVLSEDTQYF.

This clonotype was picked up a small number of times. This chain connects TRBV6-5 to TRBJ2-5; D gene uncertain. V lost 2 bases, J lost 1 base, and 11 bases lay in between. Germline V gives CDR1 MNHEY, CDR2 SVGAGI. The CDR3 covers 15 residues. DNA for the CDR3: TGTGCCAGCAGTTACGGAAGGGTGAGCCAAGAGACCCAGTACTTC. Translated, it gives CASSYGRVSQETQYF.

The CDR3 region is CASSVVGNGMDTQYF. As DNA, the CDR3 is TGTGCCAGCAGCGTAGTAGGTAACGGAATGGATACGCAGTATTTT. This chain links TRBV9 with TRBJ2-3, with unresolved D. Trimming pared 0 bases from V and 6 bases from J, leaving 14 bases between. The CDR3 contains 15 residues. Germline V CDR1 and CDR2: SGDLS, YYNGEE.

This chain connects TRBV20-1 to TRBJ2-1; 10 positions agree with TRBD2. The V segment lost 2 bases and the J segment 6 bases; nucleotides outside the gene matches: 4. This CDR3 comprises 14 residues. Germline V gives CDR1 DFQATT, CDR2 SNEGSKA (reference sequence). The CDR3 reads CSARSLAGLNEQFF. The CDR3 DNA follows: TGCAGTGCTAGATCACTAGCGGGACTCAATGAGCAGTTCTTC.

The chain carries TRBV28 and TRBJ2-5, with 12 bases fitting TRBD2. V dropped 3 bases and J dropped 3; count of bases not matched to a gene: 2. The germline CDR1 and CDR2 sequences are MDHEN and SYDVKM. The CDR3 sequence is 15 residues long. Written as DNA, the CDR3 is TGTGCCAGCAGTTTCACTAGCGGGAGGAAAGAGACCCAGTACTTC. This codes for CASSFTSGRKETQYF.

This clonotype was seen many times. The rearrangement uses TRBV20-1 and TRBJ2-7; no clear D. The V end was cut by 0 bases, the J end by 1 base, with 7 bases between. There are 13 residues in the CDR3. In germline, CDR1 is DFQATT, CDR2 SNEGSKA (reference sequence). The CDR3 sequence is CSAREGPSYEQYF. The CDR3 nucleotides are TGCAGTGCTAGAGAAGGTCCTTCCTACGAGCAGTACTTC.